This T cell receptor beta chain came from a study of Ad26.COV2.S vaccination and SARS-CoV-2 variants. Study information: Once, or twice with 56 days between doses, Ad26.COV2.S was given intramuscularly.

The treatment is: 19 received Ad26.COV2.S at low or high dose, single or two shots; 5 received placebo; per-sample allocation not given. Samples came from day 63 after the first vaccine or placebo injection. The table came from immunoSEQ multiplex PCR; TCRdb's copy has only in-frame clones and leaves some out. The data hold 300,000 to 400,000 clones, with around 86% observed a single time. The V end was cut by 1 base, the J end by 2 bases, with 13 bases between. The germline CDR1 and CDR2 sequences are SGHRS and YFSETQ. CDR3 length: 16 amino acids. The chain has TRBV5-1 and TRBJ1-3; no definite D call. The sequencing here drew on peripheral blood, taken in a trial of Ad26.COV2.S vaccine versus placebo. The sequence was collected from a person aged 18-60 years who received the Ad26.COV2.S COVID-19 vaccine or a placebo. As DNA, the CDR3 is TGCGCCAGCAGCTTGTTTGGGTCCGGGGCTGGAAACACCATATATTTT. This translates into CASSLFGSGAGNTIYF.